These 12 T cell receptor beta chains originate from one sample sequenced in a study of T-cell memory formation after mild COVID-19. TCRdb independently ran MiXCR on the 5' RACE reads; one entry per CDR3 protein. The table records fewer than 300,000 distinct CDR3 sequences, roughly a sixth of them present only once. The source material was PBMCs or a T cell subset sorted from them (not recorded which). Receptors were obtained from a man younger than 30 who had mild COVID-19 (a few samples of this study predate the infection). Cell type and time point are not known.

The rearrangement uses TRBV7-9 and TRBJ1-2; a weak D match, TRBD1 (5 bases). V gave up 5 bases and J gave up 3 bases, with 19 bases separating them. CDR1 and CDR2 from the germline V gene are SEHNR and FQNEAQ (reference sequence). There are 16 residues in the CDR3. The CDR3 sequence: CASSPYREGRDYGYTF. The CDR3 DNA is TGTGCCAGCAGCCCATACCGGGAGGGCAGGGACTATGGCTACACCTTC. Supplemented by reference TRBV7-9 and TRBJ1-2, the full variable domain reads DTGVSQNPRHKITKRGQNVTFRCDPISEHNRLYWYRQTLGQGPEFLTYFQNEAQLEKSRLLSDRFSAERPKGSFSTLEIQRTEQGDSAMYLCASSPYREGRDYGYTFGSGTRLTVV.

This clonotype has only a few counts. This chain connects TRBV7-2 to TRBJ1-1; 8 positions match TRBD1. Germline CDR1 reads SGHTA; CDR2 reads FQGNSA. The CDR3 spans 15 residues. Trimming cost V 4 bases and J 3 bases; bases outside gene matches: 7. The CDR3 protein is CASSYGGTGHTEAFF. CDR3 bases: TGTGCCAGCAGCTATGGAGGGACAGGACACACTGAAGCTTTCTTT.

This sequence joins TRBV7-9 and TRBJ1-5; the D gene is possibly TRBD1 (5 bases). Between the trimmed V and J ends, which lost 3 bases and 7 bases, there was a span of 19 bases. Germline values: CDR1 SEHNR, CDR2 FQNEAQ (reference sequence). The CDR3 covers 16 residues. The DNA for the CDR3 is TGTGCCAGCAGCTTGAGGCAGTCGGGGGGGGTGCAGCCCCAGCATTTT. This codes for CASSLRQSGGVQPQHF. The full variable domain, with the rest looked up from reference TRBV7-9 and TRBJ1-5, is DTGVSQNPRHKITKRGQNVTFRCDPISEHNRLYWYRQTLGQGPEFLTYFQNEAQLEKSRLLSDRFSAERPKGSFSTLEIQRTEQGDSAMYLCASSLRQSGGVQPQHFGDGTRLSIL.

This clonotype has just a few counts. The V and J genes are TRBV29-1 and TRBJ2-7, with TRBD2 as a possible D gene (5 bases). This CDR3 contains 13 residues. Germline CDR1 is SQVTM and CDR2 is ANQGSEA. The V end lost 5 bases, the J end lost 3 bases, and 14 bases lay between the germline ends. The CDR3 reads CSVRSGEGYEQYV. CDR3 nucleotide sequence: TGCAGCGTTCGATCCGGGGAAGGCTACGAGCAGTACGTC.

This clonotype occurred a few times. J is TRBJ1-2 and V is TRBV12-3 or TRBV12-4; D not resolved. V lost 6 bases, J lost 4 bases, and 12 bases lay in between. The CDR3 extends over 13 amino acids. In DNA form, the CDR3 reads TGTGCCAGCAGCCCCTCTTCTAGCTATGGCTACACCTTC. This gives the protein CASSPSSSYGYTF.

This clonotype was detected ten times or more. The chain recombines TRBV7-6 with TRBJ1-3; D is possibly TRBD1 (6 bases). Looked up from germline, CDR1 is SGHVS and CDR2 is FNYEAQ. With 2 bases removed from V and 3 bases from J, the gap between germline ends came to 17 bases. CDR3 length: 17 residues. The CDR3 DNA sequence: TGTGCCAGCAGCTTAACCCCCTTGGGGGCAGGTGGAAACACCATATATTTT. Protein: CASSLTPLGAGGNTIYF.

This clonotype turned up a few times. The rearrangement uses TRBV10-3 and TRBJ2-7; the match to TRBD1 covers 8 bases. The V segment lost 5 bases and the J segment 1 base; nucleotides outside the gene matches: 7. This CDR3 spans 15 amino acids. The germline V gene has CDR1 ENHRY and CDR2 SYGVKD. The CDR3 DNA follows: TGTGCCATCAGTCTAGGACAGGGAGCTTCCTACGAGCAGTACGTC. Residues: CAISLGQGASYEQYV.

A few counts support this clonotype. The V call is TRBV10-3, the J call TRBJ2-3; no reliable D call. This CDR3 is built from 13 residues. Trimming cost V 0 bases and J 8 bases, with 9 bases left between them. The germline CDR1 and CDR2 sequences are ENHRY and SYGVKD. The CDR3 region is CAISESGTGTQYF. Written as DNA, the CDR3 is TGTGCCATCAGTGAGTCGGGCACCGGTACGCAGTATTTT.

This clonotype appeared a few times. The J gene is TRBJ2-3, the V gene TRBV20-1, with 8 bases matching TRBD2. The CDR3 length is 14 residues. Germline CDR1 DFQATT, CDR2 SNEGSKA (reference sequence). The junction had 6 bases not matched to a gene; V was cut back by 5 bases and J by 2 bases. CDR3: CSARSGGPTDTQYF. The CDR3 bases are TGCAGTGCTCGAAGCGGGGGACCCACAGATACGCAGTATTTT.

The chain carries TRBV29-1 and TRBJ2-5, with D possibly TRBD1 on 6 matching bases. CDR3 length: 15 residues. Germline assignment: CDR1 SQVTM and CDR2 ANQGSEA. V lost 3 bases, J lost 5 bases, and 19 bases lay in between. Written as DNA, the CDR3 is TGCAGCGTTGATGGGGTTAGGGGGTCCAGGGAGACCCAGTACTTC. It translates to CSVDGVRGSRETQYF.

This clonotype was counted ten times or more. The V and J genes are TRBV10-2 and TRBJ2-3; D might be TRBD2 (6 bases). From germline, CDR1 is WSHSY and CDR2 SAAADI. With 1 base removed from V and 1 base from J, the gap between germline ends came to 9 bases. The CDR3 is 15 amino acids. The CDR3 DNA is TGCGCCAGCAGTGAGTGGGTAGCGGGCACAGATACGCAGTATTTT. Its translation is CASSEWVAGTDTQYF.

The J gene is TRBJ2-5, the V gene TRBV9; D is perhaps TRBD2 (6 bases). The CDR3 loop spans 15 amino acids. Deletions cut 4 bases from V and 1 base from J, with 14 bases between. The germline gives CDR1 SGDLS, CDR2 YYNGEE. The CDR3 is CASSPRLVTQETQYF. As DNA, the CDR3 is TGTGCCAGCAGCCCGCGACTAGTGACCCAAGAGACCCAGTACTTC.